This T cell receptor beta chain was sequenced during a study of blood T cell repertoires in COVID-19 (TCRdb year 2020). A note on the overall study: Samples covering the acute and convalescent phases of COVID-19 were provided by collaborators in the United States, Italy and Spain. The material from the prospective study consisted of cDNA or gDNA derived from T cells, B-cell-depleted T cells, or PBMCs. Where HLA class I and class II types were available, the types were taken from metadata supplied by the sample provider, not from assay-based typing. The samples were drawn from the first 160 participants of the ongoing ImmuneRACE study and from 1,254 subjects provided by 6 global collaborators. The repertoires were released in a freely available public database meant as a resource for research on the immune response to SARS-CoV-2. Deeply sampled blood TCRbeta repertoires from subjects exposed to, actively infected with, or recovered from COVID-19 were included in the dataset. Sample metadata almost always included a de-identified subject ID, COVID-19 status, age in years and sex. General study outcomes and caveats: The quantity of clinical and demographic metadata differed by source and by participant and was supplied without curation.

Each collaborating institution followed its own protocols to collect whole blood in K2EDTA tubes. Collaborator samples were shipped for TCRbeta analysis as frozen whole blood, isolated PBMCs, or DNA extracted from either sample type. Turning to this clone: The target of this receptor is not known. Within one base of it there is no much larger clone, and no base qualities were kept.

TCRbeta CDR3 regions were amplified from genomic DNA using the immunoSEQ Assay, a bias-controlled multiplex PCR. The original pipeline was this. Within the assay, amplification of reference gene primers was used to estimate how many nucleated cells each sample contained. To quantify the absolute abundance of each unique TCRbeta CDR3 rearrangement, sequence reads were collapsed and filtered. For each sample, productive Simpson clonality was calculated by taking the square root of Simpson's diversity index across productive rearrangements. TCRdb provides this immuneACCESS table in a form limited to in-frame rearrangements. Some clones are lacking; in checked studies, under half of them reflect an unresolved V gene, and why the rest are absent is not known. The V and J calls and clone size are taken from that table; D and trimming were inferred from the DNA. In all, the sample holds roughly 250,000 clones, and roughly 80% of those were seen once. The leading ten clones occupy roughly 12% of the sample.

Trimming removed 5 bases from V and 5 bases from J, leaving 16 bases between the germline ends. From cysteine to phenylalanine, the CDR3 is 15 amino acids long. The sequence is cut down to CDR3 DNA, 45 bases in frame from base 1. Reading the germline V gene (reference sequence) gives CDR1 MNHNY and CDR2 SVGAGI. Sequenced material: peripheral blood. The TCR sequence derives from a woman aged 55-70 years with active or convalescent COVID-19. The rearrangement joined TRBV6-6 to TRBJ2-1; the best D guess is TRBD1, with 6 bases matching. The CDR3 protein sequence reads: CASSLQQGSDNEQFF. The nucleotide sequence reads TGTGCCAGCAGTCTCCAACAGGGTTCTGACAATGAGCAGTTCTTC.